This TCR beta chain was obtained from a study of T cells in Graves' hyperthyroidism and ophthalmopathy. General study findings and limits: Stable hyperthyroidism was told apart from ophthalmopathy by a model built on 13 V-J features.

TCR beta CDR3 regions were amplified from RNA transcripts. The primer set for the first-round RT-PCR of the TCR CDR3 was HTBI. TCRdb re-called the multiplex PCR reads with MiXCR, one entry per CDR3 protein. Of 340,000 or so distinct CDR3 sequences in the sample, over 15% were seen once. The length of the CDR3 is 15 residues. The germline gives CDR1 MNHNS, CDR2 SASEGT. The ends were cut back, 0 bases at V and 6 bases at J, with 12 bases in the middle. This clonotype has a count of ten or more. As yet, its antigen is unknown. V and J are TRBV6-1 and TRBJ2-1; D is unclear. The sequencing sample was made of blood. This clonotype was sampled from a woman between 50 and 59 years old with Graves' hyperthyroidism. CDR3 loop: CASSEALSSGNEQFF. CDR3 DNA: TGTGCCAGCAGTGAAGCGCTAAGTAGTGGCAATGAGCAGTTCTTC.